The clone carrying this T cell receptor delta chain came up a few times. The antigen remains unidentified. This sample is drawn from a study of Vδ1+ human thymocytes. Findings and caveats of the study: TRG sequences recurred across donors, whereas TRD sequences stayed essentially private. In the thymus, TRG and TRD repertoires looked highly polyclonal with Gaussian CDR3 lengths.

Extracted RNA was reverse transcribed into cDNA. The CDR3 regions were amplified by multiplex PCR from V-gene primers to a constant-region primer. TCRdb reprocessed the multiplex PCR reads through CATT. The repertoire holds roughly 56,000 delta-chain clones, with more than 13% as singletons. After alphabeta T cell depletion, CD3+ Vdelta1+ Vdelta2- thymocytes were sorted. Germline values: CDR1 GEAIGNYY, CDR2 EKD. CDR3 length: 18 residues. V was clipped by 3 bases and J by 12 bases, with 34 bases between them. The sample was Vdelta1+ gamma-delta thymocytes from the thymus. The subset denotes: FACS-sorted CD3+ TCRalphabeta- TCRVdelta1+ TCRVdelta2- thymocytes. This TCR derives from a girl under two years old who had congenital heart surgery. The chain recombines TRDV2 with TRDJ1; D tentatively reads TRDD2 or TRDD3 (7 bases each). CDR3 sequence (DNA): TGTGCCTGTGACCTTCTACCTTCCTCCGCATACTGGGGCCAAAGGATCATCTTT. As protein: CACDLLPSSAYWGQRIIF.